This is a list of T cell receptor beta chains from one sample in a study of Ad26.COV2.S vaccination and SARS-CoV-2 variants. The repertoire was sequenced with immunoSEQ multiplex PCR; TCRdb's copy has only in-frame clones and lacks some. This sample has more than 400,000 clones, with about 90% found just once. The specimen comprised peripheral blood, sampled in a trial of Ad26.COV2.S vaccine versus placebo. The receptors were sampled from a person between 18 and 59 years old who received the Ad26.COV2.S COVID-19 vaccine or a placebo. The conserved cysteine and the conserved F or W are not part of the CDR3 here. A D gene is named only where the DNA matches it firmly.

j_gene | v_gene | d_gene | CDR3aa
TRBJ2-1 | TRBV3-1/TRBV3-2 | . | ASSQDGGSRSRPNNEQF
TRBJ1-1 | TRBV7-9 | . | ASTWGTSTTEAF
TRBJ2-2 | TRBV5-1 | . | ASTGWGGTGELF
TRBJ2-4 | TRBV11-2 | . | ASSTLQGRNIQY
TRBJ1-6 | TRBV4-3 | TRBD1 | ASSQDFGRGRWGNSPLH
TRBJ2-7 | TRBV6-6 | TRBD1 | ASRQGAQSVWQY
TRBJ1-2 | TRBV4-1 | . | ASSRNTGFYT
TRBJ2-2 | TRBV3-1/TRBV3-2 | TRBD2 | ATSHFPRGGGRRVGELF
TRBJ2-7 | TRBV19 | TRBD1 | ATALGDRGRNEQY
TRBJ1-2 | TRBV6-5 | TRBD1 | ASSYLGQGFGYT
TRBJ2-1 | TRBV4-3 | . | ASSQDSRLLYNEQF
TRBJ1-1 | TRBV11-3 | . | ASSLDTPGRPTEAF
TRBJ2-7 | TRBV7-2 | TRBD2 | ASSYRTSGGHEQY
TRBJ2-1 | TRBV24-1 | TRBD2 | ATSDLKSGRAYNEQF
TRBJ1-5 | TRBV19 | . | ASSRQFSNQPQH
TRBJ1-2 | TRBV5-4 | TRBD1 | ASSGTGGGYGYT
TRBJ2-7 | TRBV12-5 | TRBD1 | ASGSPGQGTYEQY
TRBJ2-2 | TRBV11-2 | TRBD2 | ASSLRGGNTGELF
TRBJ2-7 | TRBV7-2 | TRBD2 | ASSRSGGHSYEQY
TRBJ2-7 | TRBV15 | TRBD1 | ATTPGGLYEQY
TRBJ1-2 | TRBV5-6 | . | ASSLVRYGYT
TRBJ2-5 | TRBV6-5 | . | ASSYGGYQETQY
TRBJ1-5 | TRBV3-1/TRBV3-2 | TRBD1 | ASSQPRTGGLNQPQH
TRBJ1-2 | TRBV19 | . | ASSIITGGNYGYT
TRBJ2-7 | TRBV11-2 | . | ASSLVGNPLEQY
TRBJ1-2 | TRBV7-6 | . | ASSDLGGQGNYGYT
TRBJ2-1 | TRBV5-5 | TRBD2 | ASSLETSGGSWQF
TRBJ1-1 | TRBV30 | . | AWTATNTEAF